This entry lists 19 T cell receptor beta chains sequenced from one sample in a study of OX40 agonist ivuxolimab in advanced cancers. Data came from immunoSEQ multiplex PCR; TCRdb stores just in-frame clones and leaves some out. Here the sample spans roughly 70,000 clones, 85% to 90% being singletons. Material: CD4+ or CD8+ T cells sorted from blood, obtained in a trial of the OX40 agonist ivuxolimab. The receptors derive from an adult with an advanced solid tumor such as melanoma, head and neck, liver or kidney cancer.

V is TRBV6-5 and J is TRBJ2-7; 7 bases match TRBD1. Germline values: CDR1 MNHEY, CDR2 SVGAGI. This CDR3 has 15 residues. Germline trimming cut 3 bases from V and 3 bases from J; bases unmatched to any gene: 8. The CDR3 loop is CASSYSTDRVYEQYF. DNA for the CDR3: TGTGCCAGCAGTTATTCAACCGACAGGGTCTACGAGCAGTACTTC.

V gene TRBV14 combines with J gene TRBJ1-2; D uncertain. The CDR3 is 16 residues long. The V end lost 1 base, the J end lost 1 base, and 13 bases lay between the germline ends. CDR1 SGHDN and CDR2 FVKESK come from the germline V gene. Here the CDR3 reads CASSQGGQPLNYGYTF. Written as DNA, the CDR3 is TGTGCCAGCAGCCAAGGAGGCCAGCCCCTTAACTATGGCTACACCTTC.

V usage is TRBV20-1 and J usage is TRBJ1-1; D call uncertain. Germline-derived CDR1 and CDR2 are DFQATT and SNEGSKA (reference sequence). This CDR3 has 9 residues. In DNA, the CDR3 is TGCAGGCCCGGCAATCGAGCTTTCTTT. It specifies CRPGNRAFF.

The V call is TRBV5-6, the J call TRBJ2-2; no definite D call. The CDR3 contains 14 residues. Trimming pared 3 bases from V and 8 bases from J, leaving 14 bases between. Germline CDR1 is SGHDT and CDR2 is YYEEEE. The CDR3 protein is CASSSDGLEGELFF. CDR3 nucleotide sequence: TGTGCCAGCAGCTCAGACGGGCTAGAGGGGGAGCTGTTTTTT.

The CDR3 here is CASSSEVGGPNEQFF. The CDR3, as DNA: TGTGCCAGCAGCTCAGAAGTGGGAGGGCCGAATGAGCAGTTCTTC. The gene calls are TRBV9 and TRBJ2-1; 7 nucleotides align to TRBD2. Germline trimming cut 4 bases from V and 7 bases from J; bases unmatched to any gene: 11. This CDR3 has 15 amino acids. Germline lookup yields CDR1 SGDLS and CDR2 YYNGEE.

The V call is TRBV10-3, the J call TRBJ2-2; TRBD2 matches 10 bases. The junction had 5 bases not matched to a gene; V was cut back by 4 bases and J by 0 bases. The CDR3 has 17 amino acids. Germline V gene data show CDR1 as ENHRY and CDR2 as SYGVKD. The CDR3 region has the DNA TGTGCCATCAGTGGTGGGCTAGCGGGAGCGAACACCGGGGAGCTGTTTTTT. This translates into CAISGGLAGANTGELFF.

The chain joins TRBV19 to TRBJ2-2; D may be TRBD2 (5 bases). The CDR3 sequence is 14 residues long. Trimming removed 3 bases at V and 4 bases at J, with 9 bases between. The germline gives CDR1 LNHDA, CDR2 SQIVND (reference sequence). The CDR3 nucleotides are TGTGCCAGTAGTATGAGAGGGCTCACCGGGGAGCTGTTTTTT. As protein: CASSMRGLTGELFF.

The chain joins TRBV6-5 to TRBJ2-5; 7 positions match TRBD2. Losses at the gene ends were 4 bases for V and 2 bases for J; bases not matched to a gene: 4. The germline gives CDR1 MNHEY, CDR2 SVGAGI. The CDR3 covers 14 residues. The CDR3 region has the DNA TGTGCCAGCAGTTCCGGGACTAAACAAGAGACCCAGTACTTC. Residues: CASSSGTKQETQYF.

In DNA, the CDR3 is TGTGCCAGCAGCCCAGGGGCCTCTGGGGCCAACGTCCTGACTTTC. Protein sequence: CASSPGASGANVLTF. The chain carries TRBV7-3 and TRBJ2-6, with D perhaps matching TRBD1 (6 bases). Trimming pared 5 bases from V and 0 bases from J, leaving 8 bases between. Germline V gene lookup returns CDR1 SGHTA and CDR2 FQGTGA. The length of the CDR3 is 15 residues. Based on the CDR3 plus reference TRBV7-3 and TRBJ2-6, the full variable domain is GAGVSQTPSNKVTEKGKYVELRCDPISGHTALYWYRQSLGQGPEFLIYFQGTGAADDSGLPNDRFFAVRPEGSVSTLKIQRTERGDSAVYLCASSPGASGANVLTFGAGSRLTVL.

V is TRBV11-3 and J is TRBJ2-7; D perhaps matches TRBD1 (5 bases). The CDR3 contains 15 residues. Trimming shortened V by 1 base and J by 2 bases, and 12 bases separated the two germline ends. Germline CDR1 is SGHNT and CDR2 is YENEEA. The CDR3 bases are TGTGCCAGCAGCTTAGTCGCAGGGCACCCCTACGAGCAGTACTTC. This translates into CASSLVAGHPYEQYF. Combining the CDR3 with reference TRBV11-3 and TRBJ2-7 gives the whole variable domain EAGVVQSPRYKIIEKKQPVAFWCNPISGHNTLYWYLQNLGQGPELLIRYENEEAVDDSQLPKDRFSAERLKGVDSTLKIQPAELGDSAVYLCASSLVAGHPYEQYFGPGTRLTVT.

The chain links TRBV19 to TRBJ1-4; 7 bases are shared with TRBD1. The V segment lost 5 bases and the J segment 5 bases; nucleotides outside the gene matches: 11. The CDR3 is 16 amino acids. Looked up from germline, CDR1 is LNHDA and CDR2 is SQIVND (reference sequence). In nucleotides, the CDR3 is TGTGCCAGTAGTTGGGACAGCGTGGGAGGAAATGAAAAACTGTTTTTT. This sequence encodes CASSWDSVGGNEKLFF.

The chain carries TRBV6-6 and TRBJ2-7; D is undetermined. The CDR3 spans 11 residues. CDR1 and CDR2 from the germline V gene are MNHNY and SVGAGI (reference sequence). The ends were cut back, 5 bases at V and 3 bases at J, with 5 bases in the middle. The CDR3 DNA sequence: TGTGCCAGCAGTCACATCTACGAGCAGTACTTC. This encodes CASSHIYEQYF.

The V call is TRBV5-1, the J call TRBJ2-7, with 13 bases fitting TRBD2. Per the germline V gene, CDR1 is SGHRS and CDR2 is YFSETQ. V gave up 4 bases and J gave up 2 bases; unmatched junction bases: 6. The CDR3 consists of 16 residues. In DNA form, the CDR3 reads TGCGCCAGCAGCACGGGACTAGCGGGATGGCCCTACGAGCAGTACTTC. The encoded protein is CASSTGLAGWPYEQYF.

This chain connects TRBV28 to TRBJ2-7, with TRBD2 as a possible D gene (6 bases). The CDR3 covers 12 residues. V was pared by 8 bases and J by 3 bases, with 11 bases between. Looked up from germline, CDR1 is MDHEN and CDR2 is SYDVKM. This CDR3 is CASCLGGYEQYF. CDR3 bases: TGTGCCAGCTGCTTGGGGGGCTACGAGCAGTACTTC. The variable domain in full, completed from reference TRBV28 and TRBJ2-7, reads DVKVTQSSRYLVKRTGEKVFLECVQDMDHENMFWYRQDPGLGLRLIYFSYDVKMKEKGDIPEGYSVSREKKERFSLILESASTNQTSMYLCASCLGGYEQYFGPGTRLTVT.

The chain couples TRBV7-9 to TRBJ1-4, with D unclear. Germline values: CDR1 SEHNR, CDR2 FQNEAQ (reference sequence). This CDR3 spans 14 amino acids. V dropped 1 base and J dropped 8 bases, with 11 bases sitting between them. CDR3 region: CASSLDHGTEKLFF. CDR3 bases: TGTGCCAGCAGCTTAGATCATGGAACCGAAAAACTGTTTTTT. The full variable domain, completed using reference TRBV7-9 and TRBJ1-4, is DTGVSQNPRHKITKRGQNVTFRCDPISEHNRLYWYRQTLGQGPEFLTYFQNEAQLEKSRLLSDRFSAERPKGSFSTLEIQRTEQGDSAMYLCASSLDHGTEKLFFGSGTQLSVL.

The chain recombines TRBV18 with TRBJ2-3; TRBD2 aligns across 7 bases. CDR3 length equals 13 residues. The J segment lost 5 bases and the V segment lost 3 bases, leaving 2 bases of the junction unmatched. CDR1 and CDR2 from the germline V gene are KGHSH and LQKENI. This CDR3 reads CASSPPGGDTQYF. CDR3 nucleotides: TGTGCCAGCTCACCTCCGGGGGGAGATACGCAGTATTTT.

As regards this clone: Mismatch with germline at one junction end may stem from a read error. The V gene is TRBV18, the J gene TRBJ1-1, with D maybe TRBD1 (5 bases). In germline, CDR1 is KGHSH, CDR2 LQKENI. This CDR3 spans 14 amino acids. The CDR3 DNA follows: TGTGCCAGCTCAGCGGGACCCACGAACGCTGAAGCTTTCTTT. This codes for CASSAGPTNAEAFF. The full variable domain, rest sourced from reference TRBV18 and TRBJ1-1, is NAGVMQNPRHLVRRRGQEARLRCSPMKGHSHVYWYRQLPEEGLKFMVYLQKENIIDESGMPKERFSAEFPKEGPSILRIQQVVRGDSAAYFCASSAGPTNAEAFFGQGTRLTVV.

The chain couples TRBV19 to TRBJ2-7; 12 bases are a match to TRBD2. V lost 5 bases and J lost 2; bases outside the gene matches: 10. The CDR3 has 17 amino acids. Germline V lookup: CDR1 LNHDA, CDR2 SQIVND (reference sequence). For the CDR3, the DNA is TGTGCCAGTAGTCTTAGGGTTGGACTAGCGGGAACCTACGAGCAGTACTTC. It specifies CASSLRVGLAGTYEQYF.

The DNA of the CDR3 is TGTGCCAGTAGTACCACTCGACGGGCCCTTAACACCGGGGAGCTGTTTTTT. Translated, it gives CASSTTRRALNTGELFF. The V and J genes are TRBV19 and TRBJ2-2; unclear D gene. V lost 4 bases and J lost 2, with 17 bases in between. CDR1 LNHDA and CDR2 SQIVND come from the germline V gene (reference sequence). The CDR3 totals 17 residues.